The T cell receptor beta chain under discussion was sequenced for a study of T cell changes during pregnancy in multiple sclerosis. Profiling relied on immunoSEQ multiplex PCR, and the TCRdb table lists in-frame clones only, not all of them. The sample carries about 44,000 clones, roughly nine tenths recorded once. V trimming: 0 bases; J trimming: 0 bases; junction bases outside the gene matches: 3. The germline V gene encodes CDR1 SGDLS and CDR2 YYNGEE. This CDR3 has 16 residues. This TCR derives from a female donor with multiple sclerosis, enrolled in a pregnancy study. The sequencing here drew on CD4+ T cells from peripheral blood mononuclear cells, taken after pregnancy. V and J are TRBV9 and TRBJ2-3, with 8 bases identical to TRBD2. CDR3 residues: CASSVGAGASTDTQYF. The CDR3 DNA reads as TGTGCCAGCAGCGTAGGAGCGGGGGCAAGCACAGATACGCAGTATTTT.